A single sample gave rise to the 20 T cell receptor beta chains below, sequenced in a study of PD-L1 blockade in urothelial cancer. This table comes from immunoSEQ multiplex PCR, and its TCRdb copy is limited to in-frame clones, with some not included. The data contain approximately 58,000 clones, around 79% of them singletons. Sequencing used PBMCs, obtained around atezolizumab (anti-PD-L1) treatment. The receptor set was obtained from a man in his 70s with urothelial cancer.

J is TRBJ1-1 and V is TRBV19, with D tentatively TRBD1 (6 bases). This CDR3 is built from 14 residues. CDR1 LNHDA and CDR2 SQIVND come from the germline V gene (reference sequence). V lost 4 bases to trimming and J lost 2 bases, with 11 bases between them. The CDR3 spells CASSNRGANTEAFF. For the CDR3, the DNA is TGTGCCAGTAGTAATCGGGGGGCAAACACTGAAGCTTTCTTT.

The sample holds one count of this clone. The rearrangement joins TRBV6-5 to TRBJ2-1; no firm D call. The V end was cut by 2 bases, the J end by 2 bases, with 13 bases between. The germline V gene encodes CDR1 MNHEY and CDR2 SVGAGI. The CDR3 totals 16 residues. For the CDR3, the DNA is TGTGCCAGCAGTTACGGGCAGGCGATTACCTACAATGAGCAGTTCTTC. This gives the protein CASSYGQAITYNEQFF.

The rearrangement joins TRBV19 to TRBJ2-1; TRBD2 matches 7 bases. The CDR3 consists of 15 residues. The V and J ends lost 5 bases and 6 bases, in that order; junction bases with no gene match: 10. CDR1 LNHDA and CDR2 SQIVND come from the germline V gene (reference sequence). Here the CDR3 reads CASSGTGGRGNEQFF. CDR3 sequence (DNA): TGTGCCAGTAGTGGAACGGGCGGGAGAGGCAATGAGCAGTTCTTC.

The chain recombines TRBV30 with TRBJ1-3; 8 bases are a match to TRBD1. The germline V gene has CDR1 GTSNPN and CDR2 SVGIG (reference sequence). The CDR3 length is 14 residues. V trimming: 0 bases; J trimming: 4 bases; junction bases outside the gene matches: 2. The CDR3 nucleotides are TGTGCCTGGAGTGTACCAGGGGGCGGAAACACCATATATTTT. Translation: CAWSVPGGGNTIYF.

CDR3 nucleotides: TGTGCCAGCAGTACCGGGGTCCGGAACACCATATATTTT. Protein sequence: CASSTGVRNTIYF. The chain uses TRBV27 and TRBJ1-3; D not resolved. The V gene lost 5 bases and the J gene lost 7 bases, with 12 bases spanning the gap. Germline assignment: CDR1 MNHEY and CDR2 SMNVEV (reference sequence). This CDR3 comprises 13 residues.

This chain links TRBV7-9 with TRBJ1-2, with TRBD1 matching 12 bases. CDR1 SEHNR and CDR2 FQNEAQ come from the germline V gene (reference sequence). The CDR3 has 15 amino acids. Trimming took 5 bases from V and 4 from J; bases not matched to a gene: 5. DNA for the CDR3: TGTGCCAGCAGCCAGGGACAGGGGGCCGTCTATGGCTACACCTTC. This encodes CASSQGQGAVYGYTF.

Concerning this clone itself: The identical CDR3 is also encoded by other nucleotide sequences in the sample. DNA for the CDR3: TGTGCCAGCAGAGGACAGGGGGACTCCTACGAGCAGTACTTC. Protein: CASRGQGDSYEQYF. The chain couples TRBV2 to TRBJ2-7, with 10 positions matching TRBD1. CDR1 is SNHLY, CDR2 FYNNEI, per germline. The length of the CDR3 is 14 residues. The J segment lost 0 bases and the V segment lost 6 bases, leaving 2 bases of the junction unmatched.

This clone showed up just once. This chain links TRBV7-9 with TRBJ1-1; D is unresolved. The CDR3 has 14 amino acids. The ends were cut back, 5 bases at V and 0 bases at J, with 10 bases in the middle. Germline V gene sequence: CDR1 SEHNR, CDR2 FQNEAQ (reference sequence). This chain's CDR3 is CASSAGLVNTEAFF. Here the CDR3 DNA reads TGTGCCAGCAGCGCAGGACTCGTGAACACTGAAGCTTTCTTT.

This clone was observed a few times. The chain uses TRBV2 and TRBJ1-5, with a possible D match to TRBD1 (6 bases). CDR1 SNHLY and CDR2 FYNNEI come from the germline V gene. This CDR3 is 13 amino acids long. V lost 10 bases, J lost 7 bases, and 17 bases lay in between. The CDR3 sequence is CATVRGIGQPQHF. DNA for the CDR3: TGTGCCACGGTTAGGGGGATTGGACAGCCCCAGCATTTT. Looking up the rest from reference TRBV2 and TRBJ1-5 gives the full variable domain: EPEVTQTPSHQVTQMGQEVILRCVPISNHLYFYWYRQILGQKVEFLVSFYNNEISEKSEIFDDQFSVERPDGSNFTLKIRSTKLEDSAMYFCATVRGIGQPQHFGDGTRLSIL.

This chain uses TRBV30 with TRBJ2-7, with D maybe TRBD1 (5 bases). The germline CDR1 and CDR2 sequences are GTSNPN and SVGIG (reference sequence). There are 13 residues in the CDR3. The V end lost 0 bases, the J end lost 7 bases, and 13 bases lay between the germline ends. CDR3 coding DNA: TGTGCCTGGAGTGTAAAAGGGGTCGGAGAGCAGTACTTC. Translated: CAWSVKGVGEQYF.

The rearrangement joins TRBV5-1 to TRBJ2-2; D possibly corresponds to TRBD1 (5 bases). V shed 4 bases and J shed 0 bases, with 10 bases lying between them. The CDR3 contains 15 residues. Germline CDR1 SGHRS, CDR2 YFSETQ. CDR3: CASSMTATNTGELFF. DNA of the CDR3: TGCGCCAGCAGCATGACAGCGACGAACACCGGGGAGCTGTTTTTT. Supplemented by reference TRBV5-1 and TRBJ2-2, the full variable domain reads KAGVTQTPRYLIKTRGQQVTLSCSPISGHRSVSWYQQTPGQGLQFLFEYFSETQRNKGNFPGRFSGRQFSNSRSEMNVSTLELGDSALYLCASSMTATNTGELFFGEGSRLTVL.

The chain employs TRBV28 and TRBJ2-3; possibly TRBD1 for D (6 bases). The germline gives CDR1 MDHEN, CDR2 SYDVKM. V was cut by 5 bases and J by 4 bases, with 13 bases left in between. CDR3 length: 14 residues. The CDR3 reads CASSLPGHPDTQYF. The CDR3 DNA reads TGTGCCAGCAGTCTCCCGGGACACCCAGATACGCAGTATTTT.

The chain recombines TRBV19 with TRBJ2-3, with 7 bases fitting TRBD2. Trimming removed 4 bases from V and 4 bases from J; junction bases left unmatched: 2. Germline CDR1 reads LNHDA; CDR2 reads SQIVND (reference sequence). The CDR3 runs 13 residues. The CDR3 coding sequence is TGTGCCAGTAGTAAGACTAGCCCAGATACGCAGTATTTT. The encoded protein is CASSKTSPDTQYF.

The chain carries TRBV2 and TRBJ2-3; possible D gene TRBD2, 6 bases. Trimming shortened V by 5 bases and J by 3 bases, and 9 bases separated the two germline ends. Germline V CDR1 and CDR2: SNHLY, FYNNEI. The CDR3 sequence is 13 residues long. CDR3 nucleotide sequence: TGTGCCAGCAGTTTAGCGGAAACAGATACGCAGTATTTT. Translating gives CASSLAETDTQYF.

The genes are TRBV19 and TRBJ2-7; D call uncertain. Germline lookup yields CDR1 LNHDA and CDR2 SQIVND (reference sequence). V shed 2 bases and J shed 3 bases, with 11 bases lying between them. The CDR3 has 14 amino acids. DNA for the CDR3: TGTGCCAGTAGTATAAGAGGTGAAGTCTACGAGCAGTACTTC. Translation: CASSIRGEVYEQYF.

The chain uses TRBV19 and TRBJ2-1, with 8 bases identical to TRBD2. Trimming removed 7 bases from V and 14 bases from J; junction bases left unmatched: 13. The CDR3 runs 13 residues. Germline V CDR1 and CDR2: LNHDA, SQIVND (reference sequence). CDR3 nucleotides: TGTGCCAGTAAGCTGCGGGGGGACCTTGGAAAGTTCTTC. This encodes CASKLRGDLGKFF. The complete variable domain, with remaining parts taken from reference TRBV19 and TRBJ2-1, reads DGGITQSPKYLFRKEGQNVTLSCEQNLNHDAMYWYRQDPGQGLRLIYYSQIVNDFQKGDIAEGYSVSREKKESFPLTVTSAQKNPTAFYLCASKLRGDLGKFFGPGTRLTVL.

The table lists this clone with a count of one. This chain links TRBV9 with TRBJ2-5, with D possibly TRBD2 on 5 matching bases. In germline, CDR1 is SGDLS, CDR2 YYNGEE. The CDR3 is 16 amino acids. V was pared by 0 bases and J by 10 bases, with 22 bases between. The DNA of the CDR3 is TGTGCCAGCAGCGTAGATGTAGACCCTATCTTGGAGGTCCAGTACTTC. It yields the protein CASSVDVDPILEVQYF.

The table lists this clone with a few counts. The DNA of the CDR3 is TGTGCCAGCACCGTTTCAGGGGCACACACTGAAGCTTTCTTT. It yields the protein CASTVSGAHTEAFF. The chain uses TRBV6-1 and TRBJ1-1, with D maybe TRBD1 (6 bases). Germline values: CDR1 MNHNS, CDR2 SASEGT. V lost 7 bases and J lost 3, with 15 bases in between. The CDR3 runs 14 residues.

This clone was detected once. The rearrangement joins TRBV5-8 to TRBJ2-1; the match to TRBD2 covers 10 bases. CDR3 length equals 16 residues. Germline CDR1 is SGHTS and CDR2 is YDEGEE. With V trimmed by 2 bases and J by 7 bases, 9 bases remained unmatched. The CDR3 loop is CASSLSGAGGWNEQFF. The CDR3 DNA sequence: TGTGCCAGCAGCTTATCGGGAGCGGGAGGGTGGAATGAGCAGTTCTTC. The variable domain in full, with the rest retrieved from reference TRBV5-8 and TRBJ2-1, is EAGVTQSPTHLIKTRGQQATLRCSPISGHTSVYWYQQALGLGLQFLLWYDEGEERNRGNFPPRFSGRQFPNYSSELNVNALELEDSALYLCASSLSGAGGWNEQFFGPGTRLTVL.

The chain employs TRBV2 and TRBJ2-5; 9 nucleotides line up with TRBD1. Looked up from germline, CDR1 is SNHLY and CDR2 is FYNNEI. The CDR3 has 11 amino acids. V shed 11 bases and J 4 bases; nucleotides not matched to a gene: 2. CDR3 DNA sequence: TGTGCCGGGGGACAGGGAGAGACCCAGTACTTC. It is translated as CAGGQGETQYF.